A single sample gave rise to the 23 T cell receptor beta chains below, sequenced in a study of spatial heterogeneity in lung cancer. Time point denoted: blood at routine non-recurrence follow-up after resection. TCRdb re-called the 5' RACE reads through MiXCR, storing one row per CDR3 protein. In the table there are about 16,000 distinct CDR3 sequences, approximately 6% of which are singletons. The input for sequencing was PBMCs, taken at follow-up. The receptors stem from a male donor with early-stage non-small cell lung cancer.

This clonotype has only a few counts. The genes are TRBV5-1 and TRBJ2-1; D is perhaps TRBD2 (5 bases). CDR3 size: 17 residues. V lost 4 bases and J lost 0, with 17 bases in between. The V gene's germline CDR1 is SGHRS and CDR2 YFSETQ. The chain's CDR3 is CASSPYASSRSYNEQFF. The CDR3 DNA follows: TGCGCCAGCAGCCCTTACGCTAGCTCCCGCTCCTACAATGAGCAGTTCTTC.

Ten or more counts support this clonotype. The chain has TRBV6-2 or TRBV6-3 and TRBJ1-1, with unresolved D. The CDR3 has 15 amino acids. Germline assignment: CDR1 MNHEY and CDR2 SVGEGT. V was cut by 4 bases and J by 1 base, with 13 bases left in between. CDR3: CASSFRAPRNTEAFF. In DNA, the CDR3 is TGTGCCAGCAGTTTCCGGGCCCCAAGGAACACTGAAGCTTTCTTT.

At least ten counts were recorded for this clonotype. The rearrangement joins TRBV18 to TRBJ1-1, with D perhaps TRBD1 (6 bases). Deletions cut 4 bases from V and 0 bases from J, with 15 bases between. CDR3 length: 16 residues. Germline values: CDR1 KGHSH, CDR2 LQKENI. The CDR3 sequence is CASSHASDSLNTEAFF. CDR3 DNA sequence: TGTGCCAGCTCACACGCCTCGGACAGCTTGAACACTGAAGCTTTCTTT.

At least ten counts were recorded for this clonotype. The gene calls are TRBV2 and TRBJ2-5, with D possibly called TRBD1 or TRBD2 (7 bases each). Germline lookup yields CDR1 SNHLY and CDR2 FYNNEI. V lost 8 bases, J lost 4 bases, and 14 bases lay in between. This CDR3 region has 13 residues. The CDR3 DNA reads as TGTGCCAGCGGCCAGGGGGGGAGAGAGACCCAGTACTTC. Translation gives CASGQGGRETQYF.

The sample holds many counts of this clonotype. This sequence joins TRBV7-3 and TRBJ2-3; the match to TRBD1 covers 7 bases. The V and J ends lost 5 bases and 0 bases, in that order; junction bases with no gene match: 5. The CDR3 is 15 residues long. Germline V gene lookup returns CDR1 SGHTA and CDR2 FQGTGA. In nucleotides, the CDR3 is TGTGCCAGCAGCGACCGGGACAGCAGCACAGATACGCAGTATTTT. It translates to CASSDRDSSTDTQYF.

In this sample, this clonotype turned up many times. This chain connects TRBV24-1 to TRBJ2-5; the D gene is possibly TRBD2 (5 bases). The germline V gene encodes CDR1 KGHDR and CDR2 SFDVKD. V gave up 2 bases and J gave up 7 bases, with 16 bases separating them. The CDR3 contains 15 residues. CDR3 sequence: CATSDSSMGSVTQYF. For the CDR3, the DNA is TGTGCCACCAGTGATTCGTCGATGGGGAGTGTGACCCAGTACTTC.

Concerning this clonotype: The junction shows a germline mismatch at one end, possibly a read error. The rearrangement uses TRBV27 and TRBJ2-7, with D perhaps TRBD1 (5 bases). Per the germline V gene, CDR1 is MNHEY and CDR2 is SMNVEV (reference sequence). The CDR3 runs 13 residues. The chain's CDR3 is CACSSSRQNEQYF. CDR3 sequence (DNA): TGTGCCTGCAGTTCATCGAGACAGAACGAGCAGTACTTC.

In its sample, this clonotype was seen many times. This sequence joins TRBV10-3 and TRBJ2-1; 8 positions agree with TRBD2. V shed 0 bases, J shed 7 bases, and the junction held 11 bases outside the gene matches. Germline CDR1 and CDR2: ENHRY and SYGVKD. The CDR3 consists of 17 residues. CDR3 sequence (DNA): TGTGCCATCAGTGAGTCCGCGGCTAGCGGGTATTATAATGAGCAGTTCTTC. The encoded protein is CAISESAASGYYNEQFF.

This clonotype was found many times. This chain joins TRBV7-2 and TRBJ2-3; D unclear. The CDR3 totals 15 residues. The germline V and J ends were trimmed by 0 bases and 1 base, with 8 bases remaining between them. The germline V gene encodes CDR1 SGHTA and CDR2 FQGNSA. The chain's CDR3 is CASSLAYKGTDTQYF. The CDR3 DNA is TGTGCCAGCAGCTTAGCCTACAAAGGCACAGATACGCAGTATTTT.

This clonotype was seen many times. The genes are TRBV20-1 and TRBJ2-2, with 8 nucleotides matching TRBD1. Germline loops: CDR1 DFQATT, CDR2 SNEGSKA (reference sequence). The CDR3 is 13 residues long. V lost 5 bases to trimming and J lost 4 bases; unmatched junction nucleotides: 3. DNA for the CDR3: TGCAGTGCTTCGACAGGGGCCACCGGGGAGCTGTTTTTT. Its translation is CSASTGATGELFF.

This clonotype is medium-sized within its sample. The CDR3 reads CSVGWGSAQETQYF. The CDR3 nucleotides are TGCAGCGTTGGATGGGGTAGCGCTCAAGAGACCCAGTACTTC. The chain employs TRBV29-1 and TRBJ2-5; perhaps TRBD2 as D (5 bases). Trimming cost V 4 bases and J 2 bases, with 14 bases left between them. The CDR3 extends over 14 amino acids. CDR1 SQVTM and CDR2 ANQGSEA come from the germline V gene.

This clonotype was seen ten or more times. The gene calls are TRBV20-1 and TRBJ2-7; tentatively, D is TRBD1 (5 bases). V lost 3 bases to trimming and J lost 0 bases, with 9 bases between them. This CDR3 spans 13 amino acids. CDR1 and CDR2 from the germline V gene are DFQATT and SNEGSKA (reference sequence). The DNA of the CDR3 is TGCAGTGCTAGGACCCAGGGCTCCTACGAGCAGTACTTC. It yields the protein CSARTQGSYEQYF.

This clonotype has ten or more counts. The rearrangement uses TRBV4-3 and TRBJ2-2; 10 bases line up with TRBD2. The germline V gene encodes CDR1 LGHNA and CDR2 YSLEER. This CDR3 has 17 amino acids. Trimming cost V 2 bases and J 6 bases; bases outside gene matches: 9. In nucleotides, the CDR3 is TGCGCCAGCAGCCAATTTCCGGGACTAGCGTTGGCCGGGGAGCTGTTTTTT. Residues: CASSQFPGLALAGELFF.

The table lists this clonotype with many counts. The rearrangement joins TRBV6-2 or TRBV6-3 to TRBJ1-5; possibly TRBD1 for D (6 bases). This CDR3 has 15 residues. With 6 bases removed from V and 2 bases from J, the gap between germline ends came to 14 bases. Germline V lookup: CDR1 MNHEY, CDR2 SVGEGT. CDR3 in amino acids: CASSQEGDGNQPQHF. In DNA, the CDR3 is TGTGCCAGCAGCCAAGAGGGGGATGGCAATCAGCCCCAGCATTTT.

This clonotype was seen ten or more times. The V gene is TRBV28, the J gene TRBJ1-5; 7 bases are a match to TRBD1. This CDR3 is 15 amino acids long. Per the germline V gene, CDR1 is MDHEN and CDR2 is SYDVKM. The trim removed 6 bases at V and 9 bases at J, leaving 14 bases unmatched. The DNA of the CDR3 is TGTGCCAGCAGCCCTCGACAGGGAGGGGCGGGGCCCCAGCATTTT. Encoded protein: CASSPRQGGAGPQHF.

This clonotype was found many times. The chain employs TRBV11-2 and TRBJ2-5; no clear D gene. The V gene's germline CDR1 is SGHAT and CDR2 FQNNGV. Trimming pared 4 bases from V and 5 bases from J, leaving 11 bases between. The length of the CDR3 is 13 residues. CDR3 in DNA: TGTGCCAGCAGCTCAGTCGCCTTTGAGACCCAGTACTTC. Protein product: CASSSVAFETQYF.

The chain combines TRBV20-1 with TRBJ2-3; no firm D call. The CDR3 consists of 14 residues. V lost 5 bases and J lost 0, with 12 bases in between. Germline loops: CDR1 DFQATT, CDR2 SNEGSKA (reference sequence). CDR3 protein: CSAPTSFSTDTQYF. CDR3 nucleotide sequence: TGCAGTGCTCCCACTTCTTTTAGCACAGATACGCAGTATTTT.

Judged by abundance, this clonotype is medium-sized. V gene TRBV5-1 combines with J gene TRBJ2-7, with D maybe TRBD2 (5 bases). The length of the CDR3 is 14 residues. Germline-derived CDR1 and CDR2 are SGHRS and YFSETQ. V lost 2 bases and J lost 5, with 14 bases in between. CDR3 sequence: CASSLAATWDEQYF. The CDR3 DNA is TGCGCCAGCAGCTTAGCGGCCACATGGGACGAGCAGTACTTC.

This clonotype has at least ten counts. The CDR3 DNA follows: TGTGCCAGCAGGGGCAGGGCCCTGGCCTCATACGAGCAGTACTTC. Protein sequence: CASRGRALASYEQYF. This rearrangement joins TRBV6-5 to TRBJ2-7; the D gene is possibly TRBD1 (5 bases). The CDR3 sequence is 15 residues long. The germline V gene has CDR1 MNHEY and CDR2 SVGAGI. Between the trimmed V and J ends, which lost 6 bases and 4 bases, there was a span of 19 bases.

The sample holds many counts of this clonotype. CDR3 sequence: CASSQDHGTTGTDTQYF. Written as DNA, the CDR3 is TGCGCCAGCAGCCAAGATCACGGGACAACCGGCACAGATACGCAGTATTTT. The chain links TRBV4-3 to TRBJ2-3, with D possibly matching TRBD1 (6 bases). Trimming shortened V by 0 bases and J by 1 base, and 14 bases separated the two germline ends. CDR3 length equals 17 residues. Germline CDR1 LGHNA, CDR2 YSLEER.

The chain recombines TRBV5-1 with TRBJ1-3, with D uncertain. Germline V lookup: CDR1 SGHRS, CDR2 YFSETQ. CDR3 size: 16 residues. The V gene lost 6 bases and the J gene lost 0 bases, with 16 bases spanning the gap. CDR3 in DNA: TGCGCCAGCAAAAGACTGGAGGGAACCTCTGGAAACACCATATATTTT. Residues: CASKRLEGTSGNTIYF.

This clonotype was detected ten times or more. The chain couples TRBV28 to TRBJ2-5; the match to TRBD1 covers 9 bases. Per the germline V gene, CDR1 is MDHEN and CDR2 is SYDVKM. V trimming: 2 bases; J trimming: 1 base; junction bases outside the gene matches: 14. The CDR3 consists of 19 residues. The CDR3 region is CASSLRWATGQGSQETQYF. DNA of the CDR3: TGTGCCAGCAGTTTACGCTGGGCAACCGGACAGGGGAGCCAAGAGACCCAGTACTTC.

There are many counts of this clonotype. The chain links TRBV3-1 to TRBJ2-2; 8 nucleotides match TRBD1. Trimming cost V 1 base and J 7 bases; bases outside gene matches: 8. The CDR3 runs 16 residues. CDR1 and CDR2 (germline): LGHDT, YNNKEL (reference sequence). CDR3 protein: CASSQGPGTGDGELFF. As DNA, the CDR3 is TGTGCCAGCAGCCAAGGCCCCGGGACAGGAGACGGGGAGCTGTTTTTT.